This T cell receptor (beta chain) is from a study of blood T cell repertoires in COVID-19 (dated by TCRdb to 2020 to 2021). About the investigation overall: Samples from collaborators originated in the United States, Italy and Spain and spanned both the acute and convalescent phases of COVID-19. Where available, HLA class I and class II types were obtained from metadata supplied by the sample provider rather than from assay-based typing. Deeply sampled blood TCRbeta repertoires from subjects exposed to, actively infected with, or recovered from COVID-19 were included in the dataset. Nearly every sample came with metadata listing a de-identified subject ID, COVID-19 status, age in years and sex. Samples were obtained from the ongoing ImmuneRACE study (first 160 participants) and from over 1,000 subjects provided by 6 global collaborators. The material from the prospective study consisted of cDNA or gDNA derived from T cells, B-cell-depleted T cells, or PBMCs. The repertoires were made available in a free public database intended to serve as a resource for research on the immune response to SARS-CoV-2. General findings and caveats noted by the study authors: The amount of clinical and demographic metadata varied by source and participant and was provided uncurated.

A word on this clone: Its antigen remains undetermined. Within one base of it there is no much larger clone, and no base qualities were kept.

The CDR3 goes from the cysteine to the phenylalanine over 14 residues. Of all the DNA, just the CDR3 is kept, 42 bases in frame from base 1. V and J are trimmed by 5 bases and 10 bases, and the gene matches miss 5 bases of the junction. CDR1 and CDR2, per the germline V gene (reference sequence), are LGHDT and YNNKEL. TCRbeta CDR3 regions were amplified from genomic DNA by means of the immunoSEQ Assay, a bias-controlled multiplex PCR. In the source study's methods: The number of nucleated cells in each sample was estimated by amplification of reference gene primers within the assay. Sequence reads were collapsed and filtered to measure the absolute abundance of every unique TCRbeta CDR3 rearrangement. For each sample, productive Simpson clonality was calculated as the square root of Simpson's diversity index over productive rearrangements. TCRdb retrieved this table from immuneACCESS and kept in-frame rearrangements only. Not all clones are present; in checked studies, unresolved V genes account for under half, and no reason is known for the remainder. That table gives V, J and clone size, and the DNA gave D and trimming. The table for this sample lists about 190,000 clones; 80% of them were counted only once. Under 8% of the sample is in the top ten clones.

Whole blood was collected in K2EDTA tubes by collaborating institutions according to the institutions' own protocols. For TCRbeta analysis, collaborator samples were shipped as frozen whole blood, as isolated PBMCs, or as DNA extracted from either sample type. This receptor was taken from a man in his sixties with acute or convalescent COVID-19. The V and J segments used are TRBV3-1 (or the pseudogene TRBV3-2) and TRBJ1-6; 10 bases in the middle match TRBD1. The sequencing input was peripheral blood. Here is the DNA: TGTGCCAGCAGCTTAGGGACAGGGGAATCACCCCTCCACTTT. This yields the protein CASSLGTGESPLHF.